This T cell receptor beta chain is drawn from a study of long-term antiretroviral therapy in people with HIV. Study outcomes and limitations: All time points showed a repertoire dominated by clones expanded before ART. From the mid-2000s to the late 2010s, blood was obtained, possibly while participants received older ART regimens. It was not possible to obtain data on ART adherence, viral resistance or therapy changes. In HIV, the repertoires covered a tighter span of CDR3 lengths than in controls.

Comment on this clone: The antigen is unknown.

Running of the v3.0 immunoSEQ assay took place at survey level. Repertoires were generated with immunoSEQ multiplex PCR, while TCRdb's copy carries only in-frame clones and drops some. This sample has roughly 30,000 clones; 70% to 90% occur once, and the top ten carry roughly 3.6%. Here the sequenced sample was unsorted PBMCs, taken 1.8 years after starting antiretroviral therapy. This receptor was taken from a young woman with HIV.

CDR3 residues: CASMSPMGWTQYF. Here the CDR3 DNA reads TGTGCCAGCATGTCTCCGATGGGCTGGACCCAGTACTTC. The chain combines TRBV2 with TRBJ2-5; D unresolved. There are 13 residues in the CDR3. CDR1 SNHLY and CDR2 FYNNEI come from the germline V gene. Trimming cost V 7 bases and J 7 bases, with 16 bases left between them.